These T cell receptor beta chains were read from a single sample in a study of Graves' ophthalmopathy and Graves' hyperthyroidism. Using its own MiXCR run on the multiplex PCR reads, TCRdb lists one record per CDR3 protein. The sample shows around 590,000 distinct CDR3 sequences, 39% of them seen only once. Sequencing was performed on peripheral blood or thyroid tissue (not recorded which). All receptors come from an adult man with Graves' hyperthyroidism. Both conserved end residues are part of each CDR3. The order of the fields is J gene, V gene, clone size, D gene, CDR3 protein, CDR3 DNA. A D gene is named only where the DNA matches it firmly. Size values are once, few and many counts, or a class for expanded clones, and some rows have none.

>TRBJ1-2|TRBV4-2|many|-
CASSQAVEGYGYTF
TGTGCCAGCAGCCAAGCGGTGGAGGGTTACGGCTACACCTTC
>TRBJ1-1|TRBV12-3/TRBV12-4|many|-
CASSLTESNTEAFF
TGTGCCAGCAGTTTGACAGAGTCGAACACTGAAGCTTTCTTT
>TRBJ2-3|TRBV20-1|-|-
CSATDKRDTQYF
TGCAGTGCTACGGACAAGAGAGATACGCAGTATTTT
>TRBJ1-2|TRBV24-1|few|-
CATSDRLVEGETRANYGYTF
TGTGCCACCAGTGATCGTCTCGTCGAGGGAGAGACAAGAGCTAACTATGGCTACACCTTC
>TRBJ1-2|TRBV6-1|many|-
CASSPTSYGYTF
TGTGCCAGCAGCCCGACAAGTTATGGCTACACCTTC
>TRBJ2-7|TRBV9|many|-
CASSATGTTFYEQYF
TGTGCCAGCAGCGCCACCGGGACAACCTTCTACGAGCAGTACTTC
>TRBJ2-7|TRBV29-1|many|TRBD1
CSVVWDSYEQYF
TGCAGCGTTGTCTGGGACAGCTACGAGCAGTACTTC
>TRBJ2-5|TRBV7-6|many|-
CASSVPRGLETQYF
TGTGCCAGCAGCGTGCCCCGGGGCTTGGAGACCCAGTACTTC
>TRBJ1-5|TRBV12-3/TRBV12-4|-|TRBD1
CASSPGQGVQETQHF
TGTGCCAGCAGTCCCGGACAGGGAGTACAAGAGACCCAGCATTTT
>TRBJ1-3|TRBV7-9|many|-
CASSLASETRAGNTIYF
TGTGCCAGCAGCTTAGCGTCGGAAACCCGGGCTGGAAACACCATATATTTT
>TRBJ1-3|TRBV5-1|many|-
CASSPDTRSGNTIYF
TGCGCCAGCAGCCCTGACACCCGCTCTGGAAACACCATATATTTT
>TRBJ1-4|TRBV7-2|many|-
CASSFRHDEKLFF
TGTGCCAGCAGCTTTCGACACGACGAAAAACTGTTTTTT
>TRBJ1-5|TRBV6-5|many|-
CASSLDGGDQPQHF
TGTGCCAGCAGCCTGGACGGAGGAGATCAGCCCCAGCATTTT
>TRBJ1-2|TRBV29-1|-|-
CSYPLANYGYTF
TGCAGCTACCCTTTGGCCAACTATGGCTACACCTTC
>TRBJ1-1|TRBV19|many|-
CASSIVGGVTEAFF
TGTGCCAGTAGTATAGTTGGAGGGGTCACTGAAGCTTTCTTT
>TRBJ2-6|TRBV4-1|many|-
CASSQVMGRTGANVLTF
TGCGCCAGCAGCCAAGTGATGGGGCGGACTGGGGCCAACGTCCTGACTTTC
>TRBJ2-5|TRBV5-1|few|-
CASSLAGRDSQETQYF
TGCGCCAGCAGCTTGGCGGGGCGGGACAGCCAAGAGACCCAGTACTTC
>TRBJ2-5|TRBV19|many|-
CASSPRSQIGETQYF
TGTGCCAGTAGTCCCCGTAGCCAGATAGGTGAGACCCAGTACTTC
>TRBJ2-7|TRBV7-9|-|-
CASSIPGLSSYEQYF
TGTGCCAGCAGTATCCCGGGACTGAGCTCCTACGAGCAGTACTTC
>TRBJ1-4|TRBV7-2|many|-
CASSLREKLFF
TGTGCCAGCAGCTTACGTGAAAAACTGTTTTTT
>TRBJ1-1|TRBV6-5|many|-
CASSYGRSTEAFF
TGTGCCAGCAGTTACGGCAGGAGCACTGAAGCTTTCTTT
>TRBJ2-7|TRBV7-2|few|TRBD1
CASSLSGTGGLYEQYF
TGTGCCAGCAGCCTCTCCGGGACAGGGGGCCTCTACGAGCAGTACTTC
>TRBJ2-7|TRBV11-3|many|-
CANSFFGDPYEQYF
TGTGCCAACAGCTTTTTCGGGGACCCCTACGAGCAGTACTTC
>TRBJ1-2|TRBV20-1|once|-
CSAIEGGNTF
TGCAGTGCTATTGAGGGGGGAAACACCTTC
>TRBJ2-7|TRBV9|-|TRBD2
CASSPGASGFSYERYF
TGTGCCAGCAGCCCGGGAGCTAGCGGGTTCTCCTACGAGCGGTACTTC
>TRBJ2-5|TRBV25-1|many|-
CASSEYGWETQYF
TGTGCCAGCAGTGAATATGGGTGGGAGACCCAGTACTTC
>TRBJ2-3|TRBV7-2|-|-
CASSLQRGGDTQYF
TGTGCCAGCAGTCTTCAGAGAGGGGGGGATACGCAGTATTTT
>TRBJ1-1|TRBV19|-|TRBD1
CASSLTGTGSLEAFF
TGTGCCAGCTCACTAACCGGGACAGGGTCACTCGAAGCTTTCTTT